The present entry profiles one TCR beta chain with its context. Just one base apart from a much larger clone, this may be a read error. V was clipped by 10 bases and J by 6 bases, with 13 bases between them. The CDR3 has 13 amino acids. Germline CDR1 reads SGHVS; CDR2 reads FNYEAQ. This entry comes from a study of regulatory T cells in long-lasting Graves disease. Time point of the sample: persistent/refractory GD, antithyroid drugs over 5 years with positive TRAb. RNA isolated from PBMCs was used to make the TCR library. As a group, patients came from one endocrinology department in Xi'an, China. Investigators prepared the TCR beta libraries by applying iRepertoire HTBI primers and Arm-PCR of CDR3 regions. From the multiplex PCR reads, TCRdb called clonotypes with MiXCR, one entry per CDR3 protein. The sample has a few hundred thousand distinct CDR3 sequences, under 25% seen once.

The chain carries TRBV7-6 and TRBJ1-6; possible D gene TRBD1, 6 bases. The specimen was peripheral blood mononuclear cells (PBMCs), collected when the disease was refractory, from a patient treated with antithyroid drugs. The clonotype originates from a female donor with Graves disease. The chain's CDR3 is CATGGGPNSPLHF. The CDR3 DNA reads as TGTGCCACGGGGGGCGGGCCTAATTCACCCCTCCACTTT.